This TCR beta chain was sequenced for a study of glioma-infiltrating T cells after dendritic cell vaccination. Sequencing was performed with immunoSEQ multiplex PCR; in TCRdb, only in-frame clones are kept and a portion is missing. The sample has around 96,000 clones, about four fifths seen once. In germline, CDR1 is KGHSY, CDR2 FQNENV. The CDR3 covers 16 residues. Trimming took 2 bases from V and 0 from J, leaving 14 bases between them. Blood PBMC samples: pre-vaccination, two weeks post third vaccination, and at tumor progression. This chain connects TRBV16 to TRBJ2-7, with TRBD1 as a possible D gene (6 bases). Specimen: blood, collected before dendritic cell vaccination. The TCR sequence derives from a human donor with glioblastoma. This CDR3 is CASSQARGWGSYEQYF. The CDR3 coding sequence is TGTGCCAGCAGCCAAGCCAGGGGTTGGGGCTCCTACGAGCAGTACTTC.